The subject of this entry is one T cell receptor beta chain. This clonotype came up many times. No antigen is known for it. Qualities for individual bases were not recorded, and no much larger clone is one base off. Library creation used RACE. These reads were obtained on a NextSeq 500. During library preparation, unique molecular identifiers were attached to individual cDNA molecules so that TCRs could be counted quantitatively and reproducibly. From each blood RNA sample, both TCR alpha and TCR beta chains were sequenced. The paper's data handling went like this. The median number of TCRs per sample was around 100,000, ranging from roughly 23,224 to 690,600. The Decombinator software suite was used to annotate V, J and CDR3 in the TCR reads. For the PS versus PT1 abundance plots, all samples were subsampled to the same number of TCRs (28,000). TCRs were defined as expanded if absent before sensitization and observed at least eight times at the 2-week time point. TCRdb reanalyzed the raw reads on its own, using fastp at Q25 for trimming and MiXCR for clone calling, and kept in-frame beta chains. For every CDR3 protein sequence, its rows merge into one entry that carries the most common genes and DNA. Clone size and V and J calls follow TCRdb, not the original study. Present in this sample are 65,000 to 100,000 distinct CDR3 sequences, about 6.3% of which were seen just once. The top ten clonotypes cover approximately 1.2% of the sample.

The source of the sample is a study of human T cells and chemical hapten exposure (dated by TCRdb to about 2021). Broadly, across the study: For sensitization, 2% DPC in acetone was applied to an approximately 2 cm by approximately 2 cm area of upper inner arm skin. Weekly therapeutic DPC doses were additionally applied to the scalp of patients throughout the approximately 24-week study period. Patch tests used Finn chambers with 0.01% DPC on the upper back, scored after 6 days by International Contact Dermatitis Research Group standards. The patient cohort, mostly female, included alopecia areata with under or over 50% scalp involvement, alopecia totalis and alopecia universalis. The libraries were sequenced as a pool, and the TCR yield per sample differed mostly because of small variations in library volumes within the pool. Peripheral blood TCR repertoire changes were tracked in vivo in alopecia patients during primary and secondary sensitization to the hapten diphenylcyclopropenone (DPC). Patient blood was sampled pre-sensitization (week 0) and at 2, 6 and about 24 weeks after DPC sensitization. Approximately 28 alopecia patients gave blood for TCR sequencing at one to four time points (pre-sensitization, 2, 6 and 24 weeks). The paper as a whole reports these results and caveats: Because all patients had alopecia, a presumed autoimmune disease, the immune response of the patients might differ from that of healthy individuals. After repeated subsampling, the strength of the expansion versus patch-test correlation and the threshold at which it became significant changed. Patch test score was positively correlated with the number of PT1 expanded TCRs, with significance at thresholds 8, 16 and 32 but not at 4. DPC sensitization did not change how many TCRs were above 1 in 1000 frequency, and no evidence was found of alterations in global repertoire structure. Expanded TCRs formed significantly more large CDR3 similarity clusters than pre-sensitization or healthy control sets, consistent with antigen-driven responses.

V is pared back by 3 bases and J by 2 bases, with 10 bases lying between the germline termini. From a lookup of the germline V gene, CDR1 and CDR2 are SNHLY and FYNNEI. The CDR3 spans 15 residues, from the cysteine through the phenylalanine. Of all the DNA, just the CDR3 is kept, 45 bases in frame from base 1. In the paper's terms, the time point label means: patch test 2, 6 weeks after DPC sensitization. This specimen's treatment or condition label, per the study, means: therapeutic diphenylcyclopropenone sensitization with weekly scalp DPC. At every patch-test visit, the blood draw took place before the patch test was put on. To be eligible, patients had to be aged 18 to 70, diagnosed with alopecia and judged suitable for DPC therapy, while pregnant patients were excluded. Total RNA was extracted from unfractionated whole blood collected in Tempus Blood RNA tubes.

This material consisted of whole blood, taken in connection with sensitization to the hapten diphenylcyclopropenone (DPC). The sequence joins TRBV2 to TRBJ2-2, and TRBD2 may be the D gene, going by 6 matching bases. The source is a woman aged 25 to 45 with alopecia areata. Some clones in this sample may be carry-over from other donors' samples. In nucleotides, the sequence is TGTGCCAGCAGTGAGGAGGGTACTAACACCGGGGAGCTGTTTTTT. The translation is CASSEEGTNTGELFF.